This T cell receptor beta chain derives from a study of radiation and T cells in renal cell carcinoma. Whole-study results and caveats: From baseline, blood top tumor clonotypes peaked at 2 weeks post-radiation.

Time point denoted: blood 4 weeks post-SBRT, at nephrectomy. Noted treatment: 15 Gy SBRT to primary tumor, nephrectomy 4 weeks later. Nephrectomy followed 15 Gy stereotactic body radiation by 4 weeks. The tumor was a clear cell renal cell carcinoma. Germline V gene data show CDR1 as SGHRS and CDR2 as YFSETQ. The CDR3 consists of 17 residues. Trimming took 2 bases from V and 1 from J, leaving 18 bases between them. Using immunoSEQ multiplex PCR, the repertoire was profiled, and TCRdb retains in-frame clones only, with some absent. The sample shows about 73,000 clones, 75% to 90% of them seen only once. With respect to this clone: What it binds is unknown.

Specimen: blood, collected from a patient whose treatment included radiotherapy and nephrectomy. This chain links TRBV5-1 with TRBJ1-1; unclear D gene. The clonotype comes from an older woman with renal cell carcinoma. CDR3 region: CASSFPIRGSRNTEAFF. The CDR3 region has the DNA TGCGCCAGCAGCTTCCCCATTCGCGGCAGTAGGAACACTGAAGCTTTCTTT.